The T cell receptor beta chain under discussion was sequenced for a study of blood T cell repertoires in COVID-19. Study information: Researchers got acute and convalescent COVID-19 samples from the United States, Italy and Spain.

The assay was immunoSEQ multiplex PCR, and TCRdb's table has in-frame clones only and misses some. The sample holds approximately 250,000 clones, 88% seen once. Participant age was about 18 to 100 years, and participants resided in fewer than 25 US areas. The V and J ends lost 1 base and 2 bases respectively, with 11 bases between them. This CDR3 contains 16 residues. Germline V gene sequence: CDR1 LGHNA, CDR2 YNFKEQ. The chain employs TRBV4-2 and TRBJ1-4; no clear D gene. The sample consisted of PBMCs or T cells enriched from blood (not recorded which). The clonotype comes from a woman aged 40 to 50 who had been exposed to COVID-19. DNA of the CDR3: TGTGCCAGCAGCCAAGTCAGTGGTACGACTAATGAAAAACTGTTTTTT. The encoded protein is CASSQVSGTTNEKLFF.